Presented here are 4 T cell receptor beta chains from one specimen sequenced in a study of T cell clonotyping in hematopoietic cell transplantation. Assay used: immunoSEQ multiplex PCR; TCRdb lists only in-frame clones, some missing. This sample has roughly 6,000 clones; 75% to 90% occur once, and the top ten carry 8.1%. Specimen: peripheral blood mononuclear cells, collected 100 days after allogeneic stem cell transplant. These receptor sequences come from a male patient aged 40-50 years who had an allogeneic stem cell transplant from an unrelated donor, so the T cells may come from the graft donor. Some clones in this sample may be carry-over from other donors' samples.

In DNA, the CDR3 is TGTGCCAGCAGCTTAGCGCTGGGTAAGGGCTACACCTTC. Protein product: CASSLALGKGYTF. The rearrangement links TRBV7-2 to TRBJ1-2; D is ambiguous. Trimming removed 0 bases at V and 8 bases at J, with 10 bases between. This CDR3 region has 13 residues. Germline V gene lookup returns CDR1 SGHTA and CDR2 FQGNSA.

The chain combines TRBV13 with TRBJ1-2; 8 positions match TRBD1. CDR3 length: 14 amino acids. The ends lost 0 bases at V and 10 bases at J; junction bases unmatched: 7. The germline V gene has CDR1 PRHDT and CDR2 FYEKMQ (reference sequence). As DNA, the CDR3 is TGTGCCAGCAGCTTAGGCCTTGGACAGGGTAACTACACCTTC. Amino acids: CASSLGLGQGNYTF.

This clone occurred once. The V and J genes are TRBV29-1 and TRBJ1-2; D is unresolved. The CDR3 is made up of 14 amino acids. CDR1 and CDR2 from the germline V gene are SQVTM and ANQGSEA. V was pared by 8 bases and J by 5 bases, with 21 bases between. CDR3 bases: TGCAGCTACCCTCTTGCGACAAGCATATATGGCTACACCTTC. Amino acids: CSYPLATSIYGYTF.

V and J are TRBV2 and TRBJ1-5; D uncertain. The CDR3 runs to 13 residues. Germline loops: CDR1 SNHLY, CDR2 FYNNEI. Trimming left V 7 bases short and J 4 bases short, with 11 bases between. This CDR3 is CASTNQLNQPQHF. CDR3 in DNA: TGTGCCAGCACTAATCAGTTAAATCAGCCCCAGCATTTT. The whole variable domain, filled in from reference TRBV2 and TRBJ1-5, reads EPEVTQTPSHQVTQMGQEVILRCVPISNHLYFYWYRQILGQKVEFLVSFYNNEISEKSEIFDDQFSVERPDGSNFTLKIRSTKLEDSAMYFCASTNQLNQPQHFGDGTRLSIL.